Each of the 21 T cell receptor beta chains below was sequenced from the same sample in a study of shared clonotypes between healthy human individuals. Data came from immunoSEQ multiplex PCR; TCRdb stores just in-frame clones and leaves some out. The table has nearly 2 million clones, about 95% seen once. Naive CD8 isolation took CD45RO-negative cells positively selected for CCR7 and excluded terminally differentiated effector memory CD45RA+ cells. Sample: naive CD8+ T cells sorted from blood. These receptors were obtained from a man aged 18 to 30 in good health.

V is TRBV6-1 and J is TRBJ1-1, with D uncertain. V dropped 7 bases and J dropped 1 base, with 7 bases sitting between them. CDR1 and CDR2 from the germline V gene are MNHNS and SASEGT. The CDR3 length is 12 residues. CDR3: CASIDSNTEAFF. As DNA, the CDR3 is TGTGCCAGCATTGACTCGAACACTGAAGCTTTCTTT.

V usage is TRBV7-3 and J usage is TRBJ1-1, with D unresolved. From germline, CDR1 is SGHTA and CDR2 FQGTGA. The V gene lost 1 base and the J gene lost 5 bases, with 14 bases spanning the gap. The CDR3 extends over 15 amino acids. This chain's CDR3 is CASSLRWPPGTEAFF. DNA for the CDR3: TGTGCCAGCAGCTTAAGGTGGCCTCCGGGGACTGAAGCTTTCTTT.

This clone was seen a single time. The CDR3 coding sequence is TGTGCCAGCAGCCACGACAGAGACTCCTACGAGCAGTACTTC. Its protein is CASSHDRDSYEQYF. This chain connects TRBV6-1 to TRBJ2-7, with D perhaps matching TRBD1 (5 bases). CDR1 and CDR2 from the germline V gene are MNHNS and SASEGT. V was trimmed by 6 bases and J by 0 bases, leaving 12 bases between them. The CDR3 runs 14 residues.

V and J are TRBV9 and TRBJ2-2, with D tentatively TRBD1 (5 bases). The CDR3 is 16 residues long. Trimming stripped 0 bases from V and 3 bases from J, with 12 bases between. The germline V gene has CDR1 SGDLS and CDR2 YYNGEE. The CDR3 loop is CASSVARPGHTGELFF. The CDR3 nucleotides are TGTGCCAGCAGCGTAGCTAGGCCAGGGCACACCGGGGAGCTGTTTTTT. The complete variable domain, with remaining parts taken from reference TRBV9 and TRBJ2-2, reads DSGVTQTPKHLITATGQRVTLRCSPRSGDLSVYWYQQSLDQGLQFLIQYYNGEERAKGNILERFSAQQFPDLHSELNLSSLELGDSALYFCASSVARPGHTGELFFGEGSRLTVL.

This clone was observed a single time. The chain uses TRBV9 and TRBJ2-1; 9 bases are shared with TRBD2. V shed 3 bases and J 5 bases; nucleotides not matched to a gene: 9. The CDR3 totals 16 residues. Germline V CDR1 and CDR2: SGDLS, YYNGEE. As DNA, the CDR3 is TGTGCCAGCAGCGATCCCGGGACTAGCATAGACAATGAGCAGTTCTTC. Protein sequence: CASSDPGTSIDNEQFF.

This rearrangement joins TRBV9 to TRBJ2-3; 7 positions agree with TRBD2. The CDR3 loop spans 15 amino acids. Germline values: CDR1 SGDLS, CDR2 YYNGEE. J lost 6 bases, V lost 0 bases, and 7 bases had no gene match. The CDR3 coding sequence is TGTGCCAGCAGCGTAGCCGCGGGAGTGGCTGATACGCAGTATTTT. It codes for CASSVAAGVADTQYF. The whole variable domain, remainder taken from reference TRBV9 and TRBJ2-3, is DSGVTQTPKHLITATGQRVTLRCSPRSGDLSVYWYQQSLDQGLQFLIQYYNGEERAKGNILERFSAQQFPDLHSELNLSSLELGDSALYFCASSVAAGVADTQYFGPGTRLTVL.

V usage is TRBV2 and J usage is TRBJ2-7, with 12 positions matching TRBD2. Germline assignment: CDR1 SNHLY and CDR2 FYNNEI. After removal of 3 bases from V and 9 bases from J, the junction contained 6 bases not matched to a gene. CDR3 length equals 14 residues. The DNA for the CDR3 is TGTGCCAGCAGTGATAGCGGACTAGCGGGGCCGCAGTACTTC. As protein: CASSDSGLAGPQYF.

The J gene is TRBJ1-1, the V gene TRBV29-1; D gene uncertain. Trimming took off 5 bases at V and 0 bases at J, with 7 bases between the two ends. CDR1 SQVTM and CDR2 ANQGSEA come from the germline V gene. The CDR3 covers 12 residues. CDR3 residues: CSVNSMNTEAFF. CDR3 DNA sequence: TGCAGCGTTAACTCGATGAACACTGAAGCTTTCTTT.

The chain joins TRBV2 to TRBJ1-2; 9 positions match TRBD1. CDR3 length equals 15 residues. CDR1 and CDR2 (germline): SNHLY, FYNNEI. The V gene end was trimmed by 4 bases and the J gene end by 7 bases; junction bases not matched to a gene: 10. Here the CDR3 reads CASSASRDREGGYTF. The DNA for the CDR3 is TGTGCCAGCAGTGCGTCCCGGGACAGGGAGGGTGGCTACACCTTC. Full variable domain (missing parts from reference TRBV2 and TRBJ1-2): EPEVTQTPSHQVTQMGQEVILRCVPISNHLYFYWYRQILGQKVEFLVSFYNNEISEKSEIFDDQFSVERPDGSNFTLKIRSTKLEDSAMYFCASSASRDREGGYTFGSGTRLTVV.

The V and J genes are TRBV5-4 and TRBJ2-5; D is perhaps TRBD2 (5 bases). This CDR3 comprises 12 residues. Trimming cost V 4 bases and J 4 bases, with 8 bases left between them. CDR1 SGHNT and CDR2 YYREEE come from the germline V gene (reference sequence). The CDR3 nucleotides read TGTGCCAGCAGCGGGAGTGGAGAGACCCAGTACTTC. This gives the protein CASSGSGETQYF. Drawing the rest from reference TRBV5-4 and TRBJ2-5, the complete variable domain is ETGVTQSPTHLIKTRGQQVTLRCSSQSGHNTVSWYQQALGQGPQFIFQYYREEENGRGNFPPRFSGLQFPNYSSELNVNALELDDSALYLCASSGSGETQYFGPGTRLLVL.

The V and J genes are TRBV4-3 and TRBJ2-4; D remains unclear. Germline loops: CDR1 LGHNA, CDR2 YSLEER. The CDR3 runs 19 residues. Trimming cost V 4 bases and J 0 bases, with 22 bases left between them. CDR3 DNA sequence: TGCGCCAGCAGCCCGTCCGGGCTGAGCGTTGGTTTAGCCAAAAACATTCAGTACTTC. This gives the protein CASSPSGLSVGLAKNIQYF.

The chain is built from TRBV19 and TRBJ2-7; TRBD2 is a possible D gene (6 bases). Germline V gene lookup returns CDR1 LNHDA and CDR2 SQIVND (reference sequence). With 11 bases removed from V and 2 bases from J, the gap between germline ends came to 16 bases. The CDR3 extends over 13 amino acids. CDR3 region: CARGTGHPYEQYF. The CDR3 bases are TGTGCCCGGGGGACGGGTCATCCCTACGAGCAGTACTTC.

The chain combines TRBV5-1 with TRBJ2-1, with D unresolved. From germline, CDR1 is SGHRS and CDR2 YFSETQ. Trimming took 4 bases from V and 7 from J, leaving 12 bases between them. The CDR3 extends over 13 amino acids. CDR3 DNA: TGCGCCAGCAGCGAAATAGCCGGGAATGAGCAGTTCTTC. It codes for CASSEIAGNEQFF.

In its sample, this clone was seen a few times. The sample holds other DNA sequences that translate to the same CDR3. This chain links TRBV6-5 with TRBJ1-1; D is possibly TRBD1 (5 bases). Looked up from germline, CDR1 is MNHEY and CDR2 is SVGAGI. The length of the CDR3 is 13 residues. V lost 4 bases, J lost 2 bases, and 8 bases lay in between. CDR3 loop: CASSWDGNTEAFF. CDR3 DNA: TGTGCCAGCAGTTGGGACGGTAACACTGAAGCTTTCTTT.

The rearrangement links TRBV4-3 to TRBJ2-3; possible D gene TRBD2, 6 bases. V lost 0 bases and J lost 7, with 14 bases in between. The CDR3 loop spans 15 amino acids. CDR1 is LGHNA and CDR2 is YSLEER in the germline V gene. The CDR3 region is CASSQDTGVGNTQYF. The CDR3 DNA reads as TGCGCCAGCAGCCAAGATACGGGAGTCGGAAATACGCAGTATTTT.

As regards this clone: This may arise from a read error, as a much more abundant clone is one base away. The sample carries other DNA sequences with the same CDR3. This chain links TRBV10-1 with TRBJ2-7, with no clear D. V dropped 3 bases and J dropped 1 base, with 1 base sitting between them. The CDR3 length is 11 residues. CDR1 WNHNN and CDR2 SYGVQD come from the germline V gene (reference sequence). The CDR3 region has the DNA TGCGCCAGCAGTGATTCCTACGAGCAGTACTTC. It yields the protein CASSDSYEQYF.

V is TRBV4-1 and J is TRBJ1-5; D remains ambiguous. Germline CDR1 and CDR2: MGHRA and YSYEKL. CDR3 size: 15 residues. V was pared by 0 bases and J by 2 bases, with 8 bases between. This CDR3 is CASSQDSGGNQPQHF. The CDR3 DNA is TGCGCCAGCAGCCAAGATAGTGGGGGCAATCAGCCCCAGCATTTT.

This clone appeared once. The chain carries TRBV6-1 and TRBJ1-1, with a weak D call TRBD1 (6 bases). Between the trimmed V and J ends, which lost 2 bases and 0 bases, there was a span of 13 bases. CDR3 size: 16 residues. CDR1 MNHNS and CDR2 SASEGT come from the germline V gene. This CDR3 reads CASSEWGRGVNTEAFF. The CDR3 DNA is TGTGCCAGCAGTGAATGGGGCAGGGGAGTGAACACTGAAGCTTTCTTT.

The chain combines TRBV27 with TRBJ2-7, with TRBD1 matching over 8 bases. The CDR3 consists of 15 residues. V lost 3 bases to trimming and J lost 3 bases; unmatched junction nucleotides: 7. The V gene's germline CDR1 is MNHEY and CDR2 SMNVEV (reference sequence). The CDR3 region has the DNA TGTGCCAGCAGTTTGCTCCCGGGACAGGTCTACGAGCAGTACTTC. Its translation is CASSLLPGQVYEQYF.

The rearrangement uses TRBV2 and TRBJ2-1; TRBD2 is a possible D gene (6 bases). Looked up from germline, CDR1 is SNHLY and CDR2 is FYNNEI. V gave up 2 bases and J gave up 1 base, with 15 bases separating them. CDR3 size: 17 residues. The CDR3 reads CASSETLALVSYNEQFF. The CDR3 bases are TGTGCCAGCAGTGAAACTCTAGCGTTAGTTTCCTACAATGAGCAGTTCTTC.

V usage is TRBV27 and J usage is TRBJ2-4; no firm D call. From germline, CDR1 is MNHEY and CDR2 SMNVEV (reference sequence). Trimming removed 2 bases at V and 0 bases at J, with 11 bases between. The CDR3 length is 16 residues. The CDR3 region is CASSLSSVLAKNIQYF. In DNA form, the CDR3 reads TGTGCCAGCAGTTTAAGTTCGGTTCTAGCCAAAAACATTCAGTACTTC.